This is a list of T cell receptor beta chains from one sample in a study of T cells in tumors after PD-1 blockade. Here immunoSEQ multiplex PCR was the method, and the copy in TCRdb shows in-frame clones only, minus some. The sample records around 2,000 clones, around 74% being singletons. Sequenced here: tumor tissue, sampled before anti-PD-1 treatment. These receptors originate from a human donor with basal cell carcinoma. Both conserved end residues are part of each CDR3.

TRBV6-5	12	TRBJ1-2	CASSSEIGGRAF
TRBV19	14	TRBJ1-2	CASSVGQGNYGYTF
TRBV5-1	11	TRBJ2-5	CASSLRETQYF
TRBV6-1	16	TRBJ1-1	CASSERGKGANTEAFF
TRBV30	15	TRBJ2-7	CAWRGGGALSYEQYF
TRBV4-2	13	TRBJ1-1	CASSHGGTPEAFF
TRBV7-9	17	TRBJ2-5	CASSSRELAGTQETQYF
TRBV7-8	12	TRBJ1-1	CASSLVAFEAFF
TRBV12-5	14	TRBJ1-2	CASGPGPFFYGYTF
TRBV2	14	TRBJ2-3	CASSGTSGTDTQYF
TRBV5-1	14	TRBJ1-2	CASSLEEANYGYTF
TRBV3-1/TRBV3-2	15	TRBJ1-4	CASSQGSRVDEKLFF
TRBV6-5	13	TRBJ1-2	CASSMTENYGYTF
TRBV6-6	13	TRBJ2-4	CATGGDPKNIQYF
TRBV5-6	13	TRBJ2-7	CASSFGESYEQYF
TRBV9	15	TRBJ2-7	CASSPGLAGGYEQYF
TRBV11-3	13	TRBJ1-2	CASSSWDYYGYTF
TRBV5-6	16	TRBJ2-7	CASSLAGGGALNEQYF
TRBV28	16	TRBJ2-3	CASSSPRLYDTDTQYF
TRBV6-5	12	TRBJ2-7	CASSLDRDEQYF
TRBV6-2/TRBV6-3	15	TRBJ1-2	CASSYLQTGYYGYTF
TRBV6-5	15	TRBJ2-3	CASSYTSGTTDTQYF
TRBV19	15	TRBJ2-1	CASSSQRGGGNEQFF
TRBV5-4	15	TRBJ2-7	CASSLGGQGIYEQYF